A single sample gave rise to the 20 T cell receptor beta chains below, sequenced in a study of radiotherapy plus CTLA-4 blockade in lung cancer (dated by TCRdb to the late 2010s). Library method: the immunoSEQ multiplex PCR assay. TCRdb re-hosts the immuneACCESS table, in-frame sequences only. Its copies lack some clones; in the studies checked, an unresolved V gene accounts for under half of them, and the cause for the rest is not known. In all, the sample holds some 87,000 clones, and over 80% of those were seen once. Roughly 14% of the sample is in the top ten clones. This specimen consisted of peripheral blood, obtained from a patient treated with radiotherapy plus ipilimumab. The receptors here all came from a human donor with non-small cell lung cancer that progressed on radiotherapy plus ipilimumab.

The chain employs TRBV4-3 and TRBJ2-1; the D is unclear. The CDR3 is made up of 17 amino acids. V was cut by 0 bases and J by 3 bases, with 15 bases left in between. Per germline, CDR1 LGHNA and CDR2 YSLEER. The CDR3 DNA reads as TGCGCCAGCAGCCAAGAGGGGAATACGTATGGCTACAATGAGCAGTTCTTC. It yields the protein CASSQEGNTYGYNEQFF.

This chain links TRBV6-1 with TRBJ2-5, with D unclear. Near its end, the DNA agrees better with TRBJ2-7, so the J call may be wrong. Germline-derived CDR1 and CDR2 are MNHNS and SASEGT. The CDR3 contains 14 residues. The CDR3 loop is CASSEVNSPYEQYF. As DNA, the CDR3 is TGTGCCAGCAGTGAAGTGAACAGTCCCTACGAGCAGTACTTC.

Comment on this clone: One end of the junction varies from germline; a read error may be responsible. The V gene is TRBV19, the J gene TRBJ1-1; D remains ambiguous. CDR1 is LNHDA and CDR2 is SQIVND in the germline V gene (reference sequence). CDR3 length: 13 amino acids. Written as DNA, the CDR3 is TGTGCCAGTAGTAGTACTAGGAACGCTGAAGCTTTCTTT. This gives the protein CASSSTRNAEAFF.

This clone was observed a single time. In DNA form, the CDR3 reads TGTGCCAGCAGCTTAGCCGAAAGGAGGTCTAGAGGCTACACCTTC. This codes for CASSLAERRSRGYTF. This chain connects TRBV13 to TRBJ1-2; D gene uncertain. The germline gives CDR1 PRHDT, CDR2 FYEKMQ (reference sequence). CDR3 size: 15 residues. With 1 base removed from V and 8 bases from J, the gap between germline ends came to 17 bases.

This chain uses TRBV18 with TRBJ1-5, with D maybe TRBD1 (6 bases). The CDR3 loop spans 15 amino acids. Germline CDR1 and CDR2: KGHSH and LQKENI. Trimming took off 1 base at V and 2 bases at J, with 9 bases between the two ends. The CDR3 DNA is TGTGCCAGCTCACCACGGGGGGCGGGCAATCAGCCCCAGCATTTT. It codes for CASSPRGAGNQPQHF.

CDR3 amino acids: CASSPSASVSGNTIYF. The CDR3 DNA reads as TGTGCCAGCTCACCATCGGCCTCTGTCTCTGGAAACACCATATATTTT. V is TRBV18 and J is TRBJ1-3; D unclear. The CDR3 loop spans 16 amino acids. The V gene lost 2 bases and the J gene lost 0 bases, with 11 bases spanning the gap. Germline CDR1 KGHSH, CDR2 LQKENI.

V gene TRBV15 combines with J gene TRBJ2-1; 12 nucleotides line up with TRBD1. Trimming removed 0 bases from V and 1 base from J; junction bases left unmatched: 7. CDR1 and CDR2 (germline): LNHNV, YYDKDF (reference sequence). This CDR3 region has 19 residues. The CDR3 region has the DNA TGTGCCACCAGCAGAGATCGCGGGACAGGGGGCATGTCCTACAATGAGCAGTTCTTC. Translating it yields CATSRDRGTGGMSYNEQFF.

This clone was recorded a few times. The J gene is TRBJ2-7, the V gene TRBV15, with D perhaps TRBD1 (6 bases). The ends were cut back, 3 bases at V and 5 bases at J, with 14 bases in the middle. Germline V CDR1 and CDR2: LNHNV, YYDKDF (reference sequence). The CDR3 consists of 14 residues. The CDR3 region has the DNA TGTGCCACCAGCAGGTACAGGGAACCCAACGAGCAGTACTTC. It specifies CATSRYREPNEQYF.

This clone was detected a few times. Other DNA sequences in this specimen translate into the identical CDR3. The chain is built from TRBV7-9 and TRBJ1-3; D is undetermined. Trimming pared 0 bases from V and 1 base from J, leaving 7 bases between. The CDR3 has 15 amino acids. Germline V lookup: CDR1 SEHNR, CDR2 FQNEAQ (reference sequence). CDR3 nucleotide sequence: TGTGCCAGCAGCTTAGCAGGGTCATCTGGAAACACCATATATTTT. Protein: CASSLAGSSGNTIYF.

The chain recombines TRBV5-1 with TRBJ2-5, with 8 bases matching TRBD1. The junction had 5 bases not matched to a gene; V was cut back by 4 bases and J by 3 bases. This CDR3 is 14 amino acids long. Germline V CDR1 and CDR2: SGHRS, YFSETQ. CDR3 in DNA: TGCGCCAGCAGCCCGGGACAGGCTAAAGAGACCCAGTACTTC. It encodes CASSPGQAKETQYF.

The CDR3: CASSSGRTYGYTF. The CDR3 coding sequence is TGTGCCAGCAGTTCGGGACGGACCTATGGCTACACCTTC. This chain links TRBV14 with TRBJ1-2; possibly TRBD1 for D (5 bases). The V gene lost 6 bases and the J gene lost 4 bases, with 12 bases spanning the gap. Per the germline V gene, CDR1 is SGHDN and CDR2 is FVKESK. This CDR3 has 13 amino acids.

J is TRBJ2-7 and V is TRBV12-2; the table's TRBD2 call for D was not verified on the DNA. TRBV12-2 is an annotated pseudogene. This CDR3 has 13 amino acids. The CDR3 protein is CASRLAGEDEQYF. CDR3 DNA sequence: TGTGCAAGTCGCTTAGCGGGAGAGGACGAGCAGTACTTC.

V gene TRBV4-1 combines with J gene TRBJ1-6; D perhaps matches TRBD1 (6 bases). Per the germline V gene, CDR1 is MGHRA and CDR2 is YSYEKL. The ends were cut back, 4 bases at V and 0 bases at J, with 16 bases in the middle. The CDR3 spans 18 residues. CDR3 loop: CASSPDRTLSSYNSPLHF. DNA for the CDR3: TGCGCCAGCAGCCCTGACAGGACCTTAAGCTCCTATAATTCACCCCTCCACTTT.

The rearrangement joins TRBV12-5 to TRBJ1-1; no definite D call. The CDR3 has 13 amino acids. V gave up 6 bases and J gave up 0 bases, with 8 bases separating them. Germline V CDR1 and CDR2: LGHNT, FRNRAP. Here the CDR3 DNA reads TGTGCTAGTGGCTCTCTAATGAACACTGAAGCTTTCTTT. As protein: CASGSLMNTEAFF.

This clone was found once. The chain carries TRBV7-8 and TRBJ2-2, with D possibly matching TRBD1 (7 bases). The CDR3 is 18 amino acids. Trimming stripped 1 base from V and 3 bases from J, with 18 bases between. Germline values: CDR1 SGHVS, CDR2 FQNEAQ. The CDR3 sequence is CASSLVEPGGPDTGELFF. The CDR3 DNA reads TGTGCCAGCAGCTTAGTCGAGCCAGGGGGGCCGGACACCGGGGAGCTGTTTTTT.

The chain carries TRBV7-8 and TRBJ1-2; possibly TRBD1 for D (5 bases). The germline CDR1 and CDR2 sequences are SGHVS and FQNEAQ. The length of the CDR3 is 14 residues. The ends were cut back, 3 bases at V and 8 bases at J, with 16 bases in the middle. Here the CDR3 DNA reads TGTGCCAGCAGCTTCGGGACGGCTTTTAGGGGCTACACCTTC. Translating it yields CASSFGTAFRGYTF.

V gene TRBV7-2 combines with J gene TRBJ2-3; D is undetermined. This CDR3 is built from 14 residues. V was clipped by 3 bases and J by 1 base, with 8 bases between them. Germline-derived CDR1 and CDR2 are SGHTA and FQGNSA. The CDR3 is CASSFSSGTDTQYF. CDR3 in DNA: TGTGCCAGCAGCTTTTCCTCGGGCACAGATACGCAGTATTTT.

V gene TRBV5-4 combines with J gene TRBJ2-3, with 7 bases that match TRBD2. The CDR3 length is 17 residues. Germline V CDR1 and CDR2: SGHNT, YYREEE (reference sequence). Trimming took 1 base from V and 0 from J; bases not matched to a gene: 8. CDR3 sequence: CASSLLGGRSSTDTQYF. CDR3 DNA: TGTGCCAGCAGCTTGCTGGGCGGGAGAAGTAGCACAGATACGCAGTATTTT. Full variable domain (remainder filled in from reference TRBV5-4 and TRBJ2-3): ETGVTQSPTHLIKTRGQQVTLRCSSQSGHNTVSWYQQALGQGPQFIFQYYREEENGRGNFPPRFSGLQFPNYSSELNVNALELDDSALYLCASSLLGGRSSTDTQYFGPGTRLTVL.

The chain has TRBV5-1 and TRBJ1-6; 7 bases map to TRBD1. Germline V CDR1 and CDR2: SGHRS, YFSETQ. The junction had 4 bases not matched to a gene; V was cut back by 3 bases and J by 7 bases. This CDR3 contains 14 residues. The CDR3 spells CASSSGTDNSPLHF. CDR3 in DNA: TGCGCCAGCAGCTCCGGGACAGACAATTCACCCCTCCACTTT. Based on the CDR3 plus reference TRBV5-1 and TRBJ1-6, the full variable domain is KAGVTQTPRYLIKTRGQQVTLSCSPISGHRSVSWYQQTPGQGLQFLFEYFSETQRNKGNFPGRFSGRQFSNSRSEMNVSTLELGDSALYLCASSSGTDNSPLHFGNGTRLTVT.

In DNA, the CDR3 is TGTGCCAGCAGTGAGATCGCAGTGAACACTGAAGCTTTCTTT. Translated, it gives CASSEIAVNTEAFF. J is TRBJ1-1 and V is TRBV2; unclear D gene. CDR3 length: 14 amino acids. The V gene lost 3 bases and the J gene lost 0 bases, with 8 bases spanning the gap. Germline CDR1 is SNHLY and CDR2 is FYNNEI.